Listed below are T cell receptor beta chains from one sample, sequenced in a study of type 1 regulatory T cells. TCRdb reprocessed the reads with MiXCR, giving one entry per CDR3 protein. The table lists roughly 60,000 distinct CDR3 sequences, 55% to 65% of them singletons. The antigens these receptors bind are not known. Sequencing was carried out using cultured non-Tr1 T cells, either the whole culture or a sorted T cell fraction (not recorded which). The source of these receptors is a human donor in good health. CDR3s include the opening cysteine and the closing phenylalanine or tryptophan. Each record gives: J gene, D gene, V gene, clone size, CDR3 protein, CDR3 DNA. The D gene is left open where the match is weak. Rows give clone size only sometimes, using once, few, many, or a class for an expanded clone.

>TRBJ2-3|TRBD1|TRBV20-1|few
CSAPDRTRNTDTQYF
TGCAGTGCTCCGGACAGGACCAGAAACACAGATACGCAGTATTTT
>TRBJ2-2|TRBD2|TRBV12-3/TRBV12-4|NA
CASSPGLAGVGGELFF
TGTGCCAGCAGTCCGGGACTAGCGGGAGTTGGCGGGGAGCTGTTTTTT
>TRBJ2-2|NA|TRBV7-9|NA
CASSPPGAGTGELFF
TGTGCCAGCAGCCCCCCAGGGGCTGGCACCGGGGAGCTGTTTTTT
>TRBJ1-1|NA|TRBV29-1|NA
CSVGTDGLLKNTEAFF
TGCAGCGTGGGAACGGACGGCCTCTTGAAGAACACTGAAGCTTTCTTT
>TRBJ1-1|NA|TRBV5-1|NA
CASSPRENTEAFF
TGCGCCAGCAGCCCCAGGGAGAACACTGAAGCTTTCTTT
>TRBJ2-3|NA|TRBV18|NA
CASNLRRGIGTDTQYF
TGTGCCAGCAACCTTAGACGCGGGATAGGCACAGATACGCAGTATTTT
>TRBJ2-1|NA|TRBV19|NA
CASSLRKNNEQFF
TGTGCCAGTAGCCTTCGGAAGAACAATGAGCAGTTCTTC
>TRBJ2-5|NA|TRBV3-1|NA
CASTLLTGQETQYF
TGTGCCAGCACCCTCCTGACGGGCCAAGAGACCCAGTACTTC
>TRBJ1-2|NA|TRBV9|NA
CASSVDQGDYGYTF
TGTGCCAGCAGCGTAGATCAGGGAGACTATGGCTACACCTTC
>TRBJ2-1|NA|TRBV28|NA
CASTRTFRVHEQFF
TGTGCCAGCACGCGGACTTTCAGGGTTCATGAGCAGTTCTTC
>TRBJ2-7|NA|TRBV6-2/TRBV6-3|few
CASSLGRSYEQYF
TGTGCCAGCAGTTTGGGCCGGTCCTACGAGCAGTACTTC
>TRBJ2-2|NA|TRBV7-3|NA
CASRGVGELFF
TGTGCCAGCAGGGGGGTCGGGGAGCTGTTTTTT
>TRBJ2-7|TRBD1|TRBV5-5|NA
CASSGTGAGFYEQYF
TGTGCCAGCAGCGGTACAGGGGCAGGATTCTACGAGCAGTACTTC
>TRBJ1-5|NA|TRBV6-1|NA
CASSEIRGRNQPQHF
TGTGCCAGCAGTGAAATCAGGGGCCGCAATCAGCCCCAGCATTTT
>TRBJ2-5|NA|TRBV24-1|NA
CATSALGQGGRETQYF
TGTGCCACCAGTGCCCTGGGCCAAGGGGGGCGAGAGACCCAGTACTTC
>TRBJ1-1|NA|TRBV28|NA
CASSILRTVEAFF
TGTGCCAGCAGTATCCTACGGACAGTCGAAGCTTTCTTT
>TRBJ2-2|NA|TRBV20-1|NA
CSARAGVVAGELFF
TGCAGTGCTAGAGCAGGGGTGGTGGCCGGGGAGCTGTTTTTT